These T cell receptor beta chains were read from a single sample in a study of OX40 agonist ivuxolimab in advanced cancers. The table came from immunoSEQ multiplex PCR; TCRdb's copy has only in-frame clones and leaves some out. The sample consists of 40,000 to 60,000 clones, around 91% of them appearing once. The sequences come from CD4+ or CD8+ T cells sorted from blood, collected in a trial of the OX40 agonist ivuxolimab. The receptors were gathered from an adult with an advanced solid tumor such as melanoma, head and neck, liver or kidney cancer. Each CDR3 is given with its conserved first and last residue. The order of the fields is clone size, D gene, V gene, J gene, CDR3 DNA, CDR3 protein. D genes are given only for firm matches. Clone sizes are given selectively: once, few, many, or a class where the clone is expanded.

abundance: NA; d_gene: NA; v_gene: TRBV19; j_gene: TRBJ1-5; CDR3nt: TGTGCCAGTAGTTTTGGACAGAATCAGCCCCAGCATTTT; CDR3aa: CASSFGQNQPQHF
abundance: NA; d_gene: NA; v_gene: TRBV4-1; j_gene: TRBJ2-3; CDR3nt: TGCGCCAGCAGCCAAGACCGGGACCGCAGCACAGATACGCAGTATTTT; CDR3aa: CASSQDRDRSTDTQYF
abundance: NA; d_gene: TRBD1; v_gene: TRBV5-4; j_gene: TRBJ1-1; CDR3nt: TGTGCCAGCAGCCTCAAGGGGACAGGGTCCACTGAAGCTTTCTTT; CDR3aa: CASSLKGTGSTEAFF
abundance: few; d_gene: NA; v_gene: TRBV2; j_gene: TRBJ2-1; CDR3nt: TGTGCCAGCACTGAGGGGGGCTTAGTCGGATACAATGAGCAGTTCTTC; CDR3aa: CASTEGGLVGYNEQFF
abundance: once; d_gene: NA; v_gene: TRBV11-1; j_gene: TRBJ1-1; CDR3nt: TGTGCCAGCAGCTACGACAGCGAAGCTTTCTTT; CDR3aa: CASSYDSEAFF
abundance: NA; d_gene: NA; v_gene: TRBV7-2; j_gene: TRBJ1-4; CDR3nt: TGTGCCAGCAGCCCGGACAGCACAACTAATGAAAAACTGTTTTTT; CDR3aa: CASSPDSTTNEKLFF
abundance: NA; d_gene: TRBD2; v_gene: TRBV5-6; j_gene: TRBJ2-2; CDR3nt: TGTGCCAGCAGCTTGGGTTTCGGGAGGCTTGGCGGGGAGCTGTTTTTT; CDR3aa: CASSLGFGRLGGELFF
abundance: once; d_gene: NA; v_gene: TRBV5-1; j_gene: TRBJ2-7; CDR3nt: TGCGCCAGCAGCCCGGGGACGCAAAAGCCCTACGAGCAGTACTTC; CDR3aa: CASSPGTQKPYEQYF
abundance: NA; d_gene: TRBD1; v_gene: TRBV19; j_gene: TRBJ2-2; CDR3nt: TGTGCCACCCGTTCGGGACAGGGGGCCTCCGGGGAGCTGTTTTTT; CDR3aa: CATRSGQGASGELFF
abundance: NA; d_gene: NA; v_gene: TRBV27; j_gene: TRBJ2-5; CDR3nt: TGTGCCAGCAGTTTATCGCCCCAAATGGGGACCCAGTACTTC; CDR3aa: CASSLSPQMGTQYF
abundance: NA; d_gene: NA; v_gene: TRBV28; j_gene: TRBJ1-3; CDR3nt: TGTGCCAGCAACCTCTCAACCGGGACGGGGCAGACGATTATCTCTGGAAACACCATATATTTT; CDR3aa: CASNLSTGTGQTIISGNTIYF
abundance: NA; d_gene: NA; v_gene: TRBV19; j_gene: TRBJ1-5; CDR3nt: TGTGCCAGTAGTATCGTGTTTCGGGGGTCTAGCAATCAGCCCCAGCATTTT; CDR3aa: CASSIVFRGSSNQPQHF